What follows describes a single TCR beta chain. No antigen is known for it. Germline and junction disagree at one end, which may indicate a read error. The data were obtained in a study of T-cell reconstitution after alpha-beta-depleted transplantation in children. Study-wide points: Expanded graft clones, several hundred of them, were reportedly the source of alpha-beta T cells about two months after transplant. Among T cells one year after transplant, newly produced cells accounted for most counts and diversity. After transplant, high TCRbeta diversity at day 60 in some patients arose from surviving recipient T cells and thymic progenitors.

Researchers prepared the TCRbeta library using unique molecular identifiers, the study reports. TCRdb reprocessed the PCR reads via MiXCR and lists one record per CDR3 protein. The sample holds 100,000 or so distinct CDR3 sequences, around 7.8% seen once. This receptor was taken from a boy aged 2-15 years with acute lymphoblastic leukemia, due to receive a stem cell transplant. The starting material was PBMCs, obtained before TCRalphabeta/CD19-depleted stem cell transplant.

The CDR3 region is CASGSGLLSWEQYF. As DNA, the CDR3 is TGTGCCAGCGGCTCCGGGCTGCTCTCCTGGGAGCAGTACTTC. The J gene is TRBJ2-7, the V gene TRBV5-1, with D possibly matching TRBD2 (5 bases). This CDR3 has 14 residues. The germline CDR1 and CDR2 sequences are SGHRS and YFSETQ.